Listed below are T cell receptor beta chains from one sample, sequenced in a study of beta chain features in type 1 diabetes. Generated by immunoSEQ multiplex PCR, the TCRdb table keeps only in-frame clones and is missing some. The sample consists of 500,000 to 850,000 clones, around 15% of them appearing once. The sequenced sample consisted of naive CD4+ T cells from blood. These receptors all come from a man aged 18 to 30 with type 1 diabetes. Each CDR3 is given with its conserved first and last residue. The D gene is left open where the match is weak. Some rows mark clone size as missing; the rest say once, few, many or name a class of expanded clone.

d_call	v_call	clone_size	j_call	cdr3_nt	cdr3_aa
.	TRBV6-1	.	TRBJ2-3	TGTGCCAGCAATAATGTGGATACGCAGTATTTT	CASNNVDTQYF
.	TRBV20-1	few	TRBJ2-7	TGCAGTGCTCCCGGGGCGTACGAGCAGTACTTC	CSAPGAYEQYF
TRBD2	TRBV7-3	few	TRBJ2-3	TGTGCCAGCAGCCCGGGGGGGGCGGGCACAGATACGCAGTATTTT	CASSPGGAGTDTQYF
.	TRBV7-2	.	TRBJ2-7	TGTGCCAGCAGCTTAGGAGGCAGGTTTTACGAGCAGTACTTC	CASSLGGRFYEQYF
.	TRBV5-1	.	TRBJ2-7	TGCGCCAGCAGCTCCACCGGCTCCTACGAGCAGTACTTC	CASSSTGSYEQYF
.	TRBV30	.	TRBJ1-2	TGTGCCTGGAGTGTAAAGGCAGGGACTCGGGTAGGCTACACCTTC	CAWSVKAGTRVGYTF
.	TRBV4-2	few	TRBJ2-5	TGTGCCAGCAGCCCCCAGAAGGGGGTGACCCAGTACTTC	CASSPQKGVTQYF
TRBD1	TRBV27	.	TRBJ2-5	TGTGCCAGCAGTTTCACGGGACAGGGTGGCCAGTACTTC	CASSFTGQGGQYF
.	TRBV29-1	few	TRBJ2-1	TGCAGCGTTGAATCACAGGGAGGGGATGAGCAGTTCTTC	CSVESQGGDEQFF
.	TRBV30	few	TRBJ1-1	TGTGCCTGGAGTGTACGGGCGGTCGGTGAAGCTTTCTTT	CAWSVRAVGEAFF
.	TRBV2	few	TRBJ2-3	TGTGCCAGCAGCGGGGGTTTACCTAGCACAGATACGCAGTATTTT	CASSGGLPSTDTQYF
.	TRBV6-5	.	TRBJ2-1	TGTGCCAGCAACCCCCACCCCAGGGTATACAATGAGCAGTTCTTC	CASNPHPRVYNEQFF
.	TRBV6-5	few	TRBJ2-2	TGTGCCAGCAGTTACACTTATAGCAACACCGGGGAGCTGTTTTTT	CASSYTYSNTGELFF
.	TRBV30	.	TRBJ1-5	TGTGCCTGGGGGGAACTTTCCGGCTACGATCAGCCCCAGCATTTT	CAWGELSGYDQPQHF
.	TRBV13	many	TRBJ1-2	TGTGCCAGCAGTTTGACAGGCTGGGGTAACTATGGCTACACCTTC	CASSLTGWGNYGYTF
.	TRBV2	.	TRBJ1-4	TGTGCCAGCCGGGGCAGGGGTTATGAAAAACTGTTTTTT	CASRGRGYEKLFF
.	TRBV30	few	TRBJ1-1	TGTGCCTGGAGTAACCCCCGGACGGACACTGAAGCTTTCTTT	CAWSNPRTDTEAFF
.	TRBV7-2	few	TRBJ1-2	TGTGCCAGCAGCAACAGGATGGGCGGCTACACCTTC	CASSNRMGGYTF
TRBD2	TRBV11-2	.	TRBJ2-1	TGTGCCAGCAGCTTAGTACTAGCGGTGAATGAGCAGTTCTTC	CASSLVLAVNEQFF
.	TRBV6-5	.	TRBJ2-5	TGTGCCAGCAGGGCCAGCGAAGAGACCCAGTACTTC	CASRASEETQYF
.	TRBV5-6	once	TRBJ2-7	TGTGCCAGCAGCTTGACACAGGGCTACGAGCAGTACTTC	CASSLTQGYEQYF
.	TRBV25-1	.	TRBJ2-7	TGTGCCAGCAGTGAAGTTGGAGAGCAGTACTTC	CASSEVGEQYF
.	TRBV10-3	few	TRBJ2-2	TGTGCCATCAGCCCGGGTACCGGGGAGCTGTTTTTT	CAISPGTGELFF
TRBD1	TRBV9	few	TRBJ1-2	TGTGCCAGCAGCGTAGATAGGGGACAGGGGCTTCGAGGCTACACCTTC	CASSVDRGQGLRGYTF
.	TRBV28	few	TRBJ1-2	TGTGCCAGCAGTTCCCCGGGTGAGGGACGAGACTATGGCTACACCTTC	CASSSPGEGRDYGYTF
.	TRBV11-2	.	TRBJ1-1	TGTGCCAGCAGTTTACAAGGGGCCGGAACTGAAGCTTTCTTT	CASSLQGAGTEAFF
TRBD2	TRBV5-4	.	TRBJ2-1	TGTGCCAGCAGCCTAACTAGCGGGGTATACAATGAGCAGTTCTTC	CASSLTSGVYNEQFF
TRBD2	TRBV7-2	.	TRBJ2-3	TGTGCCAGCAGCTTAGCGGGAACTAGCGGGGTCAGGGATACGCAGTATTTT	CASSLAGTSGVRDTQYF
.	TRBV20-1	.	TRBJ2-5	TGCAGTGCTATTTTTCAGGAGACCCAGTACTTC	CSAIFQETQYF
TRBD1	TRBV7-9	.	TRBJ2-7	TGTGCCAGCAGCTTACGACAGGGCCGTAGCTACGAGCAGTACTTC	CASSLRQGRSYEQYF
.	TRBV28	.	TRBJ2-1	TGTGCCAGCAGTGAACCGGGACGTTCTGGAAATGAGCAGTTCTTC	CASSEPGRSGNEQFF
TRBD2	TRBV10-3	few	TRBJ2-7	TGTGCCATCAGTGACGGGGCGGGGGAGACCTACGAGCAGTACTTC	CAISDGAGETYEQYF
.	TRBV5-1	few	TRBJ2-5	TGCGCCAGCAGCACAGACCCTGCGGTGGAGACCCAGTACTTC	CASSTDPAVETQYF
TRBD1	TRBV10-3	once	TRBJ2-7	TGTGCCAGCAGGACAGGGGGCACCCCCTACGAGCAGTACTTC	CASRTGGTPYEQYF
TRBD1	TRBV19	few	TRBJ2-4	TGTGCCAGTAGTATAGATCGACAGGGTTCAAACATTCAGTACTTC	CASSIDRQGSNIQYF
TRBD2	TRBV19	few	TRBJ2-3	TGTGCCAGTAAGGGACTAGCGGGAGGGCCAGCAGATACGCAGTATTTT	CASKGLAGGPADTQYF
.	TRBV18	.	TRBJ2-1	TGTGCCAGCTCACCCGGCCAAGGGGATGAGCAGTTCTTC	CASSPGQGDEQFF
TRBD1	TRBV7-2	.	TRBJ1-5	TGTGCCAGCAGCTTAGTTGGGACAGGGAGGGACGGAAATCAGCCCCAGCATTTT	CASSLVGTGRDGNQPQHF
.	TRBV19	.	TRBJ2-2	TGTGCCAGTAGTCCCCACGGGGGCAGCGGGGAGCTGTTTTTT	CASSPHGGSGELFF
TRBD1	TRBV5-6	.	TRBJ2-5	TGTGCCAGCAGCTCACAGGGGAGTGAAGAGACCCAGTACTTC	CASSSQGSEETQYF